Shown below are 8 T cell receptor beta chains from a single sample sequenced in a study of cytotoxic CD8 clonotypes in ibrutinib-treated CLL. Some clones are missing from TCRdb's copy, which holds only in-frame ones; the method was immunoSEQ multiplex PCR. The data show 50,000 to 70,000 clones, about 54% seen once. The sequenced sample was PBMCs, obtained at disease progression, from a patient treated with ibrutinib. These receptors originate from a human donor with chronic lymphocytic leukemia.

The V and J genes are TRBV14 and TRBJ2-3; unclear D gene. Trimming cost V 6 bases and J 0 bases, with 7 bases left between them. This CDR3 contains 13 residues. The germline V gene has CDR1 SGHDN and CDR2 FVKESK. CDR3 in DNA: TGTGCCAGCAGGGGCTATAGCACAGATACGCAGTATTTT. It translates to CASRGYSTDTQYF.

The count of this clone is one. V gene TRBV4-1 combines with J gene TRBJ2-6; 13 nucleotides align to TRBD2. V was pared by 3 bases and J by 0 bases, with 2 bases of the junction left unmatched. The CDR3 has 18 residues. Germline CDR1 is MGHRA and CDR2 is YSYEKL. CDR3 amino acids: CASSHTSGRASGANVLTF. In DNA, the CDR3 is TGCGCCAGCAGCCATACTAGCGGGAGGGCCTCTGGGGCCAACGTCCTGACTTTC.

The chain uses TRBV25-1 and TRBJ1-4; no firm D call. There are 15 residues in the CDR3. Between the trimmed V and J ends, which lost 4 bases and 0 bases, there was a span of 9 bases. The germline CDR1 and CDR2 sequences are MGHDK and SYGVNS. CDR3 residues: CASSVPSATNEKLFF. CDR3 nucleotide sequence: TGTGCCAGCAGTGTGCCCAGTGCAACTAATGAAAAACTGTTTTTT.

CDR3 nucleotides: TGTGCCAGCAGCTTCCTCAGGGAGGGTGGTCCCCTCCACTTT. Protein sequence: CASSFLREGGPLHF. V is TRBV7-8 and J is TRBJ1-6, with D possibly matching TRBD1 (5 bases). Germline-derived CDR1 and CDR2 are SGHVS and FQNEAQ. V was shortened by 3 bases and J by 13 bases, with 16 bases between the two germline ends. The CDR3 length is 14 residues.

The chain employs TRBV5-4 and TRBJ2-5, with 8 bases matching TRBD1. Per germline, CDR1 SGHNT and CDR2 YYREEE (reference sequence). The J segment lost 6 bases and the V segment lost 4 bases, leaving 8 bases of the junction unmatched. The CDR3 spans 14 residues. In DNA form, the CDR3 reads TGTGCCAGCAGCCCCCCAGGGGGCAGGAAGACCCAGTACTTC. Protein sequence: CASSPPGGRKTQYF.

This clone showed up just a few times. This chain's CDR3 is CASSPTLKTVITSGANVLTF. DNA for the CDR3: TGTGCCAGCTCACCGACCTTGAAGACCGTTATAACGTCTGGGGCCAACGTCCTGACTTTC. The V and J genes are TRBV18 and TRBJ2-6; the D is unclear. Trimming cost V 3 bases and J 1 base, with 22 bases left between them. CDR3 size: 20 residues. Looked up from germline, CDR1 is KGHSH and CDR2 is LQKENI.

The rearrangement uses TRBV21-1 and TRBJ2-4. TRBV21-1 represents a pseudogene. The CDR3 is 17 residues long. The CDR3 loop reads CASSQPGGHFDKNIQYF. The CDR3 DNA is TGTGCCAGCAGCCAGCCCGGGGGACACTTTGACAAAAACATTCAGTACTTC.

The genes are TRBV9 and TRBJ2-1; tentative D call: TRBD2 (5 bases). Germline V gene lookup returns CDR1 SGDLS and CDR2 YYNGEE. This CDR3 contains 16 residues. With 4 bases removed from V and 1 base from J, the gap between germline ends came to 15 bases. CDR3 sequence reads: CASSRSWGESYNEQFF. CDR3 coding DNA: TGTGCCAGCAGCCGCTCGTGGGGAGAATCCTACAATGAGCAGTTCTTC.